These 22 T cell receptor beta chains share one sample of origin, sequenced in a study of T cell repertoires in cytomegalovirus infection. TCRdb reanalysed the reads using MiXCR and keeps one entry per CDR3 protein. The sample consists of some 450,000 distinct CDR3 sequences, around 32% of them appearing once. Source material: PBMCs. These receptors were taken from a human donor in good health (CMV status not recorded). Some clones in this sample may be carry-over from other donors' samples.

The chain links TRBV7-2 to TRBJ1-5; the D gene is possibly TRBD1 (6 bases). This CDR3 spans 16 amino acids. Germline V CDR1 and CDR2: SGHTA, FQGNSA. V was pared by 5 bases and J by 4 bases, with 18 bases between. CDR3 protein: CASSPQTGWENQPQHF. CDR3 bases: TGTGCCAGCAGCCCGCAGACAGGATGGGAAAATCAGCCCCAGCATTTT.

This clonotype was recorded many times. The chain combines TRBV7-8 with TRBJ2-3; TRBD2 aligns across 9 bases. CDR1 is SGHVS and CDR2 is FQNEAQ in the germline V gene. The trim removed 5 bases at V and 6 bases at J, leaving 15 bases unmatched. This CDR3 has 17 amino acids. Here the CDR3 reads CASSPLTGRRGGDTQYF. The DNA for the CDR3 is TGTGCCAGCAGCCCGCTGACGGGGCGGCGGGGGGGGGATACGCAGTATTTT.

This chain links TRBV3-1 with TRBJ1-1; 7 bases line up with TRBD1. The junction had 4 bases not matched to a gene; V was cut back by 1 base and J by 5 bases. The CDR3 length is 14 residues. Germline V CDR1 and CDR2: LGHDT, YNNKEL (reference sequence). The CDR3 protein is CASSQGSGGTEAFF. The CDR3 region has the DNA TGTGCCAGCAGCCAAGGGTCAGGGGGGACTGAAGCTTTCTTT.

Here the CDR3 reads CASSYARGLTEAFF. The CDR3 nucleotides are TGTGCCAGCAGTTACGCAAGGGGTCTCACTGAAGCTTTCTTT. The rearrangement links TRBV6-2 or TRBV6-3 to TRBJ1-1, with a possible D match to TRBD1 (5 bases). Between the trimmed V and J ends, which lost 2 bases and 4 bases, there was a span of 11 bases. This CDR3 is built from 14 residues. Germline V CDR1 and CDR2: MNHEY, SVGEGT.

The CDR3 spells CASSLEAGGHSPLHF. Written as DNA, the CDR3 is TGTGCCAGCAGCTTAGAGGCAGGGGGCCATTCACCCCTCCACTTT. The chain uses TRBV7-2 and TRBJ1-6, with 8 bases lining up with TRBD1. Germline V gene lookup returns CDR1 SGHTA and CDR2 FQGNSA. The V segment lost 1 base and the J segment 8 bases; nucleotides outside the gene matches: 4. The CDR3 is 15 amino acids.

This clonotype was detected a few times. The CDR3 protein is CASNQDSHEDTQYF. CDR3 DNA sequence: TGTGCCAGTAACCAGGACAGCCACGAAGATACGCAGTATTTT. The V and J genes are TRBV9 and TRBJ2-3; possibly TRBD1 for D (6 bases). V was clipped by 8 bases and J by 5 bases, with 18 bases between them. Germline V gene data show CDR1 as SGDLS and CDR2 as YYNGEE. The CDR3 sequence is 14 residues long.

The chain carries TRBV20-1 and TRBJ2-3; 7 nucleotides match TRBD2. Germline V gene sequence: CDR1 DFQATT, CDR2 SNEGSKA (reference sequence). The CDR3 spans 13 residues. The J segment lost 3 bases and the V segment lost 7 bases, leaving 7 bases of the junction unmatched. CDR3 region: CSVNGGRTDTQYF. The CDR3 DNA reads TGCAGTGTAAACGGGGGGAGGACAGATACGCAGTATTTT.

This clonotype was recorded a few times. CDR3 DNA sequence: TGTGCCAGCAGTCTGGAATGGCGGGGGGGACTTTCCTACGAGCAGTACTTC. Protein: CASSLEWRGGLSYEQYF. The chain recombines TRBV6-2 or TRBV6-3 with TRBJ2-7; 9 bases are shared with TRBD2. CDR3 length: 17 amino acids. The V and J ends lost 5 bases and 1 base, in that order; junction bases with no gene match: 12. Germline V gene data show CDR1 as MNHEY and CDR2 as SVGEGT.

This clonotype was counted only a few times. The chain has TRBV19 and TRBJ1-2; the match to TRBD1 covers 11 bases. J lost 2 bases, V lost 8 bases, and 13 bases had no gene match. Germline CDR1 is LNHDA and CDR2 is SQIVND (reference sequence). The CDR3 has 17 residues. CDR3 coding DNA: TGTGCCAGTCTCCGAAGAGGGACAGGGGGTTCGAACTATGGCTACACCTTC. This translates into CASLRRGTGGSNYGYTF. Drawing the rest from reference TRBV19 and TRBJ1-2, the complete variable domain is DGGITQSPKYLFRKEGQNVTLSCEQNLNHDAMYWYRQDPGQGLRLIYYSQIVNDFQKGDIAEGYSVSREKKESFPLTVTSAQKNPTAFYLCASLRRGTGGSNYGYTFGSGTRLTVV.

This clonotype showed up many times. This sequence joins TRBV7-9 and TRBJ1-5, with TRBD1 as a possible D gene (6 bases). CDR3 size: 17 residues. The germline CDR1 and CDR2 sequences are SEHNR and FQNEAQ (reference sequence). The V end lost 5 bases, the J end lost 0 bases, and 17 bases lay between the germline ends. The chain's CDR3 is CASSPGAGAYSNQPQHF. The CDR3 nucleotides read TGTGCCAGCAGCCCAGGGGCAGGAGCGTATAGCAATCAGCCCCAGCATTTT.

The chain couples TRBV7-9 to TRBJ1-4; perhaps TRBD1 as D (6 bases). CDR3 length: 15 amino acids. The V gene's germline CDR1 is SEHNR and CDR2 FQNEAQ (reference sequence). V was clipped by 5 bases and J by 1 base, with 11 bases between them. This chain's CDR3 is CASSEGGRTNEKLFF. As DNA, the CDR3 is TGTGCCAGCAGCGAAGGGGGGAGAACTAATGAAAAACTGTTTTTT.

The chain couples TRBV5-5 to TRBJ2-3; no firm D call. The length of the CDR3 is 14 residues. Germline V gene data show CDR1 as SGHKS and CDR2 as YYEKEE (reference sequence). V lost 0 bases and J lost 3, with 8 bases in between. DNA of the CDR3: TGTGCCAGCAGCTTGGCCACCCTAACAGATACGCAGTATTTT. As protein: CASSLATLTDTQYF.

The V call is TRBV7-2, the J call TRBJ1-1; tentatively, D is TRBD1 (5 bases). CDR1 is SGHTA, CDR2 FQGNSA, per germline. This CDR3 region has 12 residues. The ends were cut back, 1 base at V and 7 bases at J, with 7 bases in the middle. CDR3 region: CASSLDRNEAFF. The CDR3 bases are TGTGCCAGCAGCTTAGACAGGAATGAAGCTTTCTTT.

This clonotype was counted at least ten times. V usage is TRBV11-2 and J usage is TRBJ1-4; 8 positions agree with TRBD1. Germline V CDR1 and CDR2: SGHAT, FQNNGV. The V and J ends lost 5 bases and 0 bases, in that order; junction bases with no gene match: 11. The CDR3 is made up of 18 amino acids. Written as DNA, the CDR3 is TGTGCCAGCAGCACCTGGACAGGGCCTTTTGCAACTAATGAAAAACTGTTTTTT. It specifies CASSTWTGPFATNEKLFF. Looking up the rest from reference TRBV11-2 and TRBJ1-4 gives the full variable domain: EAGVAQSPRYKIIEKRQSVAFWCNPISGHATLYWYQQILGQGPKLLIQFQNNGVVDDSQLPKDRFSAERLKGVDSTLKIQPAKLEDSAVYLCASSTWTGPFATNEKLFFGSGTQLSVL.

The chain carries TRBV11-2 and TRBJ2-3, with 7 bases matching TRBD2. CDR1 and CDR2 from the germline V gene are SGHAT and FQNNGV. V lost 5 bases to trimming and J lost 2 bases; unmatched junction nucleotides: 7. The CDR3 runs to 15 residues. CDR3 bases: TGTGCCAGCAGCGAGCTAGCGGCGCTCACAGATACGCAGTATTTT. Translation: CASSELAALTDTQYF. Combining the CDR3 with reference TRBV11-2 and TRBJ2-3 gives the whole variable domain EAGVAQSPRYKIIEKRQSVAFWCNPISGHATLYWYQQILGQGPKLLIQFQNNGVVDDSQLPKDRFSAERLKGVDSTLKIQPAKLEDSAVYLCASSELAALTDTQYFGPGTRLTVL.

This chain's CDR3 is CASSYGTPGIGELFF. CDR3 DNA: TGTGCCAGCAGTTACGGGACACCGGGTATCGGGGAGCTGTTTTTT. The chain links TRBV7-9 to TRBJ2-2; possible D gene TRBD1, 6 bases. In germline, CDR1 is SEHNR, CDR2 FQNEAQ (reference sequence). Trimming stripped 6 bases from V and 7 bases from J, with 18 bases between. The CDR3 extends over 15 amino acids.

The V and J genes are TRBV6-2 or TRBV6-3 and TRBJ1-5, with a tentative D call TRBD1 (5 bases). With 0 bases removed from V and 2 bases from J, the gap between germline ends came to 14 bases. The CDR3 has 17 residues. Germline CDR1 is MNHEY and CDR2 is SVGEGT. In DNA, the CDR3 is TGTGCCAGCAGTTACTCGAATCAGGGTTGGCGCAATCAGCCCCAGCATTTT. It encodes CASSYSNQGWRNQPQHF.

This clonotype appeared a few times. V gene TRBV19 combines with J gene TRBJ2-1; D possibly uses TRBD1 or TRBD2 (5 bases each). The CDR3 is 12 amino acids. Germline V gene data show CDR1 as LNHDA and CDR2 as SQIVND (reference sequence). V dropped 10 bases and J dropped 12 bases, with 19 bases sitting between them. The CDR3 region is CATGTAVGGQFF. The CDR3, as DNA: TGTGCCACCGGGACCGCCGTTGGAGGGCAGTTCTTC.

V is TRBV6-1 and J is TRBJ2-1; D is ambiguous. Germline CDR1 and CDR2: MNHNS and SASEGT. The CDR3 is 11 amino acids. V was trimmed by 7 bases and J by 7 bases, leaving 8 bases between them. The chain's CDR3 is CASTLRNEQFF. The CDR3 bases are TGTGCCAGCACCTTGCGGAATGAGCAGTTCTTC.

Ten or more counts support this clonotype. The CDR3: CASSLSDAGQGIVRMGQETQYF. CDR3 nucleotides: TGTGCCAGCAGCTTGTCTGATGCGGGACAGGGTATTGTTCGGATGGGACAAGAGACCCAGTACTTC. This chain joins TRBV7-9 and TRBJ2-5, with 9 bases identical to TRBD1. Losses at the gene ends were 3 bases for V and 2 bases for J; bases not matched to a gene: 25. There are 22 residues in the CDR3. Germline V gene lookup returns CDR1 SEHNR and CDR2 FQNEAQ (reference sequence).

This clonotype has at least ten counts. The gene calls are TRBV7-2 and TRBJ2-3; 13 bases are a match to TRBD2. The CDR3 has 18 amino acids. The trim removed 0 bases at V and 3 bases at J, leaving 6 bases unmatched. Germline V gene data show CDR1 as SGHTA and CDR2 as FQGNSA. DNA of the CDR3: TGTGCCAGCAGCTTAGCCCGGACTAGCGGGGGCCTTACAGATACGCAGTATTTT. The encoded protein is CASSLARTSGGLTDTQYF.

Comment on this clonotype: At one of its ends the junction is not consistent with the germline gene, which may arise from a read error. V and J are TRBV7-9 and TRBJ1-2; D is perhaps TRBD1 (6 bases). The CDR3 is 15 residues long. The V gene's germline CDR1 is SEHNR and CDR2 FQNEAQ (reference sequence). The CDR3 spells CSSSQGGGSLGGYTF. In DNA form, the CDR3 reads TGTTCCAGCAGCCAAGGGGGAGGGAGCTTGGGCGGCTACACCTTC.